The T cell receptor (beta chain) under discussion was sequenced for a study of brain T cells in children with intractable seizures. Overall study findings and caveats: Pre-surgery blood may have been undersampled, hiding some clones.

As for this clone: Its specificity is not known.

Time point: blood from clinic visit 5 months post-surgery; TSC patient then seizure free. Only cases whose brain tissue showed the highest T cell transcript signatures were sequenced. The assay was immunoSEQ multiplex PCR, and TCRdb's table has in-frame clones only and misses some. Of around 340,000 clones in the sample, roughly 92% were seen once. This sequence originates from a boy younger than two with tuberous sclerosis and intractable seizures. The specimen comprised peripheral blood, sampled approximately 5 months after surgery.

CDR3 residues: CSAHQTYEQYF. The CDR3 bases are TGCAGTGCTCACCAAACCTACGAGCAGTACTTC. The genes are TRBV20-1 and TRBJ2-7; D call uncertain. Germline V gene sequence: CDR1 DFQATT, CDR2 SNEGSKA (reference sequence). V was clipped by 5 bases and J by 2 bases, with 7 bases between them. The CDR3 runs to 11 residues.